This passage covers 12 T cell receptor beta chains from one sample sequenced in a study of blood T cell repertoires in COVID-19. Sequenced by immunoSEQ multiplex PCR; TCRdb stores in-frame clones only, minus some. In the table there are under 45,000 clones, 80% to 90% of which are singletons. The sequenced sample consisted of peripheral blood. Source of these receptors: a man in his fifties or sixties with active COVID-19.

This rearrangement joins TRBV5-6 to TRBJ1-1; the match to TRBD1 covers 8 bases. The trim removed 4 bases at V and 1 base at J, leaving 9 bases unmatched. The CDR3 loop spans 16 amino acids. Germline V lookup: CDR1 SGHDT, CDR2 YYEEEE. CDR3 DNA: TGTGCCAGCAGCCAAAAGTTCGGGACAGGGAACACTGAAGCTTTCTTT. It codes for CASSQKFGTGNTEAFF.

The chain joins TRBV5-6 to TRBJ2-1, with D perhaps TRBD2 (6 bases). The V gene lost 2 bases and the J gene lost 1 base, with 13 bases spanning the gap. Germline values: CDR1 SGHDT, CDR2 YYEEEE. The CDR3 has 16 residues. The CDR3 bases are TGTGCCAGCAGCTTTCAAGTGCTAGCGTCCTACAATGAGCAGTTCTTC. Encoded protein: CASSFQVLASYNEQFF.

The chain is built from TRBV7-2 and TRBJ2-7, with D perhaps TRBD2 (6 bases). The germline CDR1 and CDR2 sequences are SGHTA and FQGNSA. The CDR3 is made up of 12 amino acids. Trimming removed 4 bases from V and 6 bases from J, with 10 bases in between. CDR3 protein: CASSSAGSEQYF. The CDR3 nucleotides are TGTGCCAGCAGCTCCGCCGGGAGCGAGCAGTACTTC.

The V and J genes are TRBV7-6 and TRBJ2-7; D unclear. In germline, CDR1 is SGHVS, CDR2 FNYEAQ. V gave up 5 bases and J gave up 0 bases, with 14 bases separating them. The CDR3 has 15 amino acids. The CDR3 protein is CASSPVVGTSYEQYF. The CDR3 region has the DNA TGTGCCAGCAGCCCTGTGGTGGGCACCTCCTACGAGCAGTACTTC.

CDR3 in amino acids: CASSIRTSGQETQYF. CDR3 in DNA: TGTGCCAGTAGTATTAGGACTAGCGGGCAAGAGACCCAGTACTTC. This sequence joins TRBV19 and TRBJ2-5; 11 nucleotides agree with TRBD2. Germline V gene lookup returns CDR1 LNHDA and CDR2 SQIVND (reference sequence). The CDR3 covers 15 residues. With V trimmed by 3 bases and J by 2 bases, 2 bases remained unmatched.

This clone was found once. The chain joins TRBV27 to TRBJ2-4; TRBD1 matches 11 bases. Germline V CDR1 and CDR2: MNHEY, SMNVEV (reference sequence). The CDR3 runs to 16 residues. After removal of 3 bases from V and 3 bases from J, the junction contained 4 bases not matched to a gene. CDR3 nucleotides: TGTGCCAGCAGTTTGGGGACAGGGGGGGTCAAAAACATTCAGTACTTC. Encoded protein: CASSLGTGGVKNIQYF.

The gene calls are TRBV13 and TRBJ2-3, with 8 positions matching TRBD1. CDR3 length: 15 residues. In germline, CDR1 is PRHDT, CDR2 FYEKMQ (reference sequence). Trimming at V came to 5 bases and at J to 5 bases, leaving 9 bases not matched to a gene. The CDR3 loop is CASSTWTGKRDTQYF. In DNA, the CDR3 is TGTGCCAGCAGCACGTGGACAGGGAAAAGAGATACGCAGTATTTT.

The chain has TRBV5-6 and TRBJ2-5; D perhaps matches TRBD2 (5 bases). Germline CDR1 reads SGHDT; CDR2 reads YYEEEE. The ends were cut back, 0 bases at V and 5 bases at J, with 8 bases in the middle. CDR3 size: 13 residues. CDR3 residues: CASSLGGLETQYF. As DNA, the CDR3 is TGTGCCAGCAGCTTGGGAGGGTTGGAGACCCAGTACTTC.

V usage is TRBV7-9 and J usage is TRBJ2-1; no reliable D call. The germline gives CDR1 SEHNR, CDR2 FQNEAQ (reference sequence). The CDR3 spans 11 residues. V was cut by 5 bases and J by 6 bases, with 5 bases left in between. For the CDR3, the DNA is TGTGCCAGCAGCCTAACCAATGAGCAGTTCTTC. It encodes CASSLTNEQFF.

The genes are TRBV10-1 and TRBJ1-1; the match to TRBD1 covers 11 bases. With V trimmed by 6 bases and J by 5 bases, 5 bases remained unmatched. CDR1 and CDR2 from the germline V gene are WNHNN and SYGVQD (reference sequence). There are 14 residues in the CDR3. The CDR3 reads CASSGTGGKTEAFF. In DNA, the CDR3 is TGCGCCAGCAGCGGGACAGGGGGAAAGACTGAAGCTTTCTTT.

The chain couples TRBV10-2 to TRBJ2-3, with D hard to call. Germline V CDR1 and CDR2: WSHSY, SAAADI. Deletions cut 1 base from V and 4 bases from J, with 9 bases between. This CDR3 is 14 amino acids long. CDR3 loop: CASSEYAVSDTQYF. CDR3 coding DNA: TGCGCCAGCAGTGAGTACGCAGTTTCAGATACGCAGTATTTT.

This clone has just one count. The chain recombines TRBV12-3 or TRBV12-4 with TRBJ2-3; D remains unclear. This CDR3 is built from 13 residues. Trimming removed 3 bases at V and 6 bases at J, with 10 bases between. The CDR3 loop reads CASSLSEADTQYF. In DNA form, the CDR3 reads TGTGCCAGCAGTTTGTCCGAGGCGGATACGCAGTATTTT.